One sample yielded the 6 T cell receptor beta chains listed below, sequenced in a study of blood T cell repertoires in COVID-19. Assay: immunoSEQ multiplex PCR; the TCRdb copy retains only in-frame clones and omits some. The profile shows 150,000 to 200,000 clones, 80% of them singletons. Sequencing was performed on peripheral blood. The receptors stem from a man in his sixties with acute or convalescent COVID-19.

The V call is TRBV3-1 (or the pseudogene TRBV3-2), the J call TRBJ1-2; 8 nucleotides match TRBD1. Germline CDR1 is LGHDT and CDR2 is YNNKEL (reference sequence). Losses at the gene ends were 1 base for V and 3 bases for J; bases not matched to a gene: 7. CDR3 length equals 16 residues. The CDR3 loop is CASSQGEGQGDYGYTF. In DNA, the CDR3 is TGTGCCAGCAGCCAAGGAGAAGGACAGGGAGACTATGGCTACACCTTC.

Of note for this clone: The sample contains more than one DNA sequence encoding this CDR3. Here the CDR3 DNA reads TGTGCCAGTAGCGCCCTAGCGGGAGCGGGTGAGCAGTTCTTC. This translates into CASSALAGAGEQFF. This sequence joins TRBV19 and TRBJ2-1, with TRBD2 matching 10 bases. J lost 9 bases, V lost 6 bases, and 8 bases had no gene match. This CDR3 region has 14 residues. CDR1 and CDR2 (germline): LNHDA, SQIVND (reference sequence).

The V gene is TRBV5-1, the J gene TRBJ2-2; maybe TRBD2 (6 bases). Germline V lookup: CDR1 SGHRS, CDR2 YFSETQ. V was cut by 0 bases and J by 3 bases, with 15 bases left in between. The CDR3 loop spans 17 amino acids. In DNA, the CDR3 is TGCGCCAGCAGCTTGGCCGGCGGGATGTCGTACACCGGGGAGCTGTTTTTT. Its protein product is CASSLAGGMSYTGELFF. Drawing the rest from reference TRBV5-1 and TRBJ2-2, the complete variable domain is KAGVTQTPRYLIKTRGQQVTLSCSPISGHRSVSWYQQTPGQGLQFLFEYFSETQRNKGNFPGRFSGRQFSNSRSEMNVSTLELGDSALYLCASSLAGGMSYTGELFFGEGSRLTVL.

The V gene is TRBV5-1, the J gene TRBJ1-5; TRBD1 aligns across 8 bases. Trimming took 4 bases from V and 7 from J; bases not matched to a gene: 4. This CDR3 has 13 amino acids. Germline V gene lookup returns CDR1 SGHRS and CDR2 YFSETQ. CDR3 coding DNA: TGCGCCAGCAGCCCGGACAGGGAACAGCCCCAGCATTTT. It specifies CASSPDREQPQHF.

The chain links TRBV15 to TRBJ2-3, with TRBD2 as a possible D gene (6 bases). The CDR3 spans 14 residues. Looked up from germline, CDR1 is LNHNV and CDR2 is YYDKDF (reference sequence). V dropped 1 base and J dropped 8 bases, with 13 bases sitting between them. The CDR3 loop reads CATSRADWGLTQYF. CDR3 coding DNA: TGTGCCACCAGCAGAGCCGACTGGGGACTTACGCAGTATTTT.

This chain uses TRBV18 with TRBJ1-1, with unresolved D. The germline V and J ends were trimmed by 3 bases and 10 bases, with 18 bases remaining between them. CDR3 length equals 14 residues. Germline CDR1 is KGHSH and CDR2 is LQKENI. CDR3 amino acids: CASSPHTRTLVAFF. The CDR3 nucleotides are TGTGCCAGCTCACCCCATACTAGGACGTTAGTAGCTTTCTTT.